The rows below give T cell receptor beta chains drawn from one sample of a study of STAT3 mutations in large granular lymphocyte leukemia. Only in-frame clones appear in the TCRdb table, and some are missing; sequencing was by immunoSEQ multiplex PCR. The data contain under 35,000 clones, over 65% of them singletons. The sequenced sample was peripheral blood mononuclear cells. Receptors originate from a woman in her 50s with T-cell large granular lymphocyte leukemia. Some clones in this sample may be carry-over from other donors' samples. Each CDR3 is given with its conserved first and last residue. The D gene is left open where the match is weak. Clone size is stated in some rows and not others, as once, few, many or a class when expanded.

>TRBJ1-2|NA|NA|TRBV15
TGTGCCACCAGCAGATCGCTCACCTACAGCTCTAACTATGGCTACACCTTC
CATSRSLTYSSNYGYTF
>TRBJ2-3|NA|NA|TRBV15
TGTGCCACCAGCAGAGAGGGGGGCCTTGGCACAGATACGCAGTATTTT
CATSREGGLGTDTQYF
>TRBJ2-7|TRBD1|NA|TRBV5-4
TGTGCCAGCAGCTCGCCAAGGACAGGGTTGGGCGAGCAGTACTTC
CASSSPRTGLGEQYF
>TRBJ2-6|NA|few|TRBV7-2
TGTGCCAGCAGCTTACGACAGCACTCTGGGGCCAACGTCCTGACTTTC
CASSLRQHSGANVLTF
>TRBJ1-3|NA|NA|TRBV6-5
TGTGCCAGCAGCCTCGTGTCGGGAAACACCATATATTTT
CASSLVSGNTIYF
>TRBJ2-7|TRBD1|NA|TRBV27
TGTGCCAGCAGAACGCACAGGGGGATCTCCTACGAGCAGTACTTC
CASRTHRGISYEQYF
>TRBJ2-2|NA|NA|TRBV28
TGTGCCAGCAGCCTTATACCGGGACTCTCGAACACCGGGGAGCTGTTTTTT
CASSLIPGLSNTGELFF
>TRBJ2-1|TRBD2|NA|TRBV5-1
TGCGCCAGCAGCGCCAATTTAGCGGGAAAAGGTGAGCAGTTCTTC
CASSANLAGKGEQFF
>TRBJ2-5|NA|NA|TRBV30
TGTGCCTGGAGTCGCCCGGACAGCCGCCAAGAGACCCAGTACTTC
CAWSRPDSRQETQYF
>TRBJ2-5|NA|NA|TRBV7-9
TGTGCCAGCAGCTTAGCGGGAGGACGAGAGACCCAGTACTTC
CASSLAGGRETQYF
>TRBJ2-7|TRBD1|once|TRBV10-3
TGTGCCATCAGCGGACAGGGTTCCTACGAGCAGTACTTC
CAISGQGSYEQYF
>TRBJ1-2|NA|few|TRBV6-6
TGTGCCAGCAGCCGACGCGACTACACCTTC
CASSRRDYTF
>TRBJ1-1|TRBD1|NA|TRBV6-6
TGTGCCAGCAGTTACACCCCGGACAGGTTGAACACTGAAGCTTTCTTT
CASSYTPDRLNTEAFF
>TRBJ2-7|TRBD1|NA|TRBV4-3
TGCGCCAGCGGGACAGGGGGCCTTCACTACGAGCAGTACTTC
CASGTGGLHYEQYF
>TRBJ1-5|NA|NA|TRBV18
TGTGCCAGCTCACCGGGGTATAGCAATCAGCCCCAGCATTTT
CASSPGYSNQPQHF
>TRBJ1-2|NA|NA|TRBV5-4
TGTGCCAGCAGCTGGTACTCAGGGGCCGGAGGCTACACCTTC
CASSWYSGAGGYTF
>TRBJ1-5|NA|NA|TRBV30
TGTGCCTGGAGTCTGGACGGTCTACGTCAGCCCCAGCATTTT
CAWSLDGLRQPQHF
>TRBJ2-6|NA|once|TRBV4-1
TGCGCCAGCAGCCAAGTGACAGTTGGGGCCAACGTCCTGACTTTC
CASSQVTVGANVLTF
>TRBJ2-5|TRBD2|NA|TRBV2
TGTGCCAGCAGTGCTGGAGCGGGAGTGGAGACCCAGTACTTC
CASSAGAGVETQYF
>TRBJ1-2|NA|NA|TRBV6-1
TGTGCCAGCAGTGAATTCACAAACTATGGCTACACCTTC
CASSEFTNYGYTF
>TRBJ2-2|TRBD1|few|TRBV14
TGTGCCAGCAGCCAAGGGCGAACAGGGGGCGTAAACACCGGGGAGCTGTTTTTT
CASSQGRTGGVNTGELFF
>TRBJ2-3|NA|NA|TRBV5-6
TGTGCCAGCAGCTACCCTAGCACAGATACGCAGTATTTT
CASSYPSTDTQYF
>TRBJ1-1|NA|NA|TRBV15
TGTGCCACCAGCAGAGATGATTTATGGGGAAACACTGAAGCTTTCTTT
CATSRDDLWGNTEAFF
>TRBJ2-7|TRBD2|NA|TRBV18
TGTGCCAGCTCACTATATAGCGGGAGCGGCAACGAGCAGTACTTC
CASSLYSGSGNEQYF
>TRBJ2-7|TRBD1|NA|TRBV6-5
TGTGCCAGCATCGCGACAGGGTCCTACGAGCAGTACTTC
CASIATGSYEQYF
>TRBJ1-2|NA|NA|TRBV5-6
TGTGCCAGCAGCTTGGCCGCTGGGAAGTCAAACTATGGCTACACCTTC
CASSLAAGKSNYGYTF
>TRBJ2-3|TRBD2|NA|TRBV20-1
TGCAGGACTAGCGGCGGTACGCAGTATTTT
CRTSGGTQYF
>TRBJ2-7|TRBD2|NA|TRBV9
TGTGCCAGCAGCGAGCGGACTAGCGGAAACTACGAGCAGTACTTC
CASSERTSGNYEQYF
>TRBJ2-7|NA|NA|TRBV11-2
TGTGCCAGCAGCTTCGGTAGCCGGCGGGGCGAGCAGTACTTC
CASSFGSRRGEQYF
>TRBJ2-4|NA|NA|TRBV2
TGTGCCAGTTACAGGGAGGGGCACATTCAGTACTTC
CASYREGHIQYF
>TRBJ1-5|NA|once|TRBV5-1
TGCGCCAGCAGCCGGGACACCAATCAGCCCCAGCATTTT
CASSRDTNQPQHF
>TRBJ1-5|NA|few|TRBV19
TGTGCCAGTAACGAGGGTAATCAGCCCCAGCATTTT
CASNEGNQPQHF
>TRBJ1-1|NA|NA|TRBV5-5
TGTGCCAGCAGCTTATTTATTGGACGGCTGAACACTGAAGCTTTCTTT
CASSLFIGRLNTEAFF
>TRBJ1-5|NA|once|TRBV28
TGTGCCAGCAGGGGGGCAGGGGTTCAGCCCCAGCATTTT
CASRGAGVQPQHF
>TRBJ2-7|NA|NA|TRBV29-1
TGCAGCGCTCGGTTGGGGCACTCCTACGAGCAGTACTTC
CSARLGHSYEQYF
>TRBJ2-1|TRBD2|NA|TRBV18
TGTGCCAGCTCATCGGGACTAGCGGGGTATGAGCAGTTCTTC
CASSSGLAGYEQFF
>TRBJ1-5|NA|few|TRBV7-2
TGTGCCAGCAGCTTAGGGTCCCAGGGCCGTATGAAGCCCCAGCATTTT
CASSLGSQGRMKPQHF
>TRBJ2-7|NA|NA|TRBV5-1
TGCGCCAGCAGCTATACCGGGTCCATCTACGAGCAGTACTTC
CASSYTGSIYEQYF
>TRBJ2-5|TRBD2|NA|TRBV6-6
TGTGCCAGCAGCCCGGGACTAGCGGGAGGTGGGACCCAGTACTTC
CASSPGLAGGGTQYF
>TRBJ2-3|NA|few|TRBV6-1
TGTGCCAGCACGGCTAGGCCAGATACGCAGTATTTT
CASTARPDTQYF